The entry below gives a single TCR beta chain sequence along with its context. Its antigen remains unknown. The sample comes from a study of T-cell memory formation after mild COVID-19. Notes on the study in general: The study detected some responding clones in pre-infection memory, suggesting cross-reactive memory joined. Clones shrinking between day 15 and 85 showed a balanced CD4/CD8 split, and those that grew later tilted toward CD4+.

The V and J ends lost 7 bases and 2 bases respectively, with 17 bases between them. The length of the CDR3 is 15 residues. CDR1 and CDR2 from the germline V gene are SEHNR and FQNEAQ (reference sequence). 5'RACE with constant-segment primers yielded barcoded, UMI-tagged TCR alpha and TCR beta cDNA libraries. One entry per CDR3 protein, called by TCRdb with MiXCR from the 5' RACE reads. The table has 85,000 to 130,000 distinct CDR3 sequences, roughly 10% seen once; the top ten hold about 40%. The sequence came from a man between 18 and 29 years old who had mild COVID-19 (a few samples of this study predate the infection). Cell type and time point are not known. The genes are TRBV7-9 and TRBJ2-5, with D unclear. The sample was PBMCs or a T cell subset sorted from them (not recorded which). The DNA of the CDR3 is TGTGCCAGCACTGCTTCCCCACTGGAACAAGAGACCCAGTACTTC. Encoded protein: CASTASPLEQETQYF.